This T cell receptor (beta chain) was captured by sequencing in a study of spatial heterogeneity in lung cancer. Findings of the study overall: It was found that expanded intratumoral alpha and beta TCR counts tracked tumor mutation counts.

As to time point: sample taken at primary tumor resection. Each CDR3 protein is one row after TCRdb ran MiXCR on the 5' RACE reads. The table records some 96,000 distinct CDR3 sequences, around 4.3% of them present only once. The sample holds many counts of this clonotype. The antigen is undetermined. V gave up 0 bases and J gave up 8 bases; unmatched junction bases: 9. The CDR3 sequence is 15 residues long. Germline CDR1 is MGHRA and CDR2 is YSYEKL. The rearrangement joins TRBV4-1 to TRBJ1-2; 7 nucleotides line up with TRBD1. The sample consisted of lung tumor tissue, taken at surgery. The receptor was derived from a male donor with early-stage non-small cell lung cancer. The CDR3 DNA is TGCGCCAGCAGCCAAGAGACAGGGAGAACGGGAGGCTACACCTTC. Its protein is CASSQETGRTGGYTF.